What follows are 11 T cell receptor beta chains derived from one specimen sequenced in a study of post-analysis software for immune sequencing data (dated by TCRdb to 2015 to 2017). Broad study findings and their caveats: Patients showed significantly higher frequencies than controls for several TRBV segments, among them TRBV5-6, TRBV5-1 and TRBV20-1.

Their recognized antigens are unknown. Library creation used PCR. Instrument on record: Illumina HiSeq 2500. Unique molecular identifiers were incorporated into TCR beta cDNA libraries to reduce PCR and sequencing biases. TCRdb trimmed the raw reads at Q25, called clones with MiXCR and kept productive beta chains. Rows matching on CDR3 protein sequence are summarized as one entry with the most common DNA and genes. The sample table holds about 810,000 distinct CDR3 sequences, of which under 70% were seen once. Under 6% of the sample comes from the top ten. The sample was blood. The source of these receptors is a girl between 10 and 17 years old with multiple sclerosis.

The CDR3 DNA follows: TGTGCCAGCAGTGAGGGTCGGGTCCCCTACGAGCAGTACTTC. Protein: CASSEGRVPYEQYF. The V gene is TRBV25-1, the J gene TRBJ2-7; D is undetermined. Per germline, CDR1 MGHDK and CDR2 SYGVNS. The CDR3 is 14 residues long. Trimming cost V 3 bases and J 2 bases, with 11 bases left between them.

This clonotype was observed a single time. V is TRBV24-1 and J is TRBJ2-5, with TRBD2 identical over 9 bases. After removal of 4 bases from V and 8 bases from J, the junction contained 13 bases not matched to a gene. The V gene's germline CDR1 is KGHDR and CDR2 SFDVKD. There are 16 residues in the CDR3. Here the CDR3 reads CATSEREGPRLETQYF. CDR3 bases: TGTGCCACCAGTGAGCGGGAGGGCCCCAGATTGGAAACCCAGTACTTC.

The chain couples TRBV20-1 to TRBJ1-2; D is unclear. CDR3 size: 16 residues. The V gene lost 3 bases and the J gene lost 4 bases, with 21 bases spanning the gap. CDR1 DFQATT and CDR2 SNEGSKA come from the germline V gene (reference sequence). In DNA, the CDR3 is TGCAGTGCTAGTCCCCTTTTTCGGGCAGAGACCTATGGCTACACCTTC. Encoded protein: CSASPLFRAETYGYTF.

This clonotype was recorded a few times. This chain uses TRBV7-9 with TRBJ2-4, with 7 positions matching TRBD1. V was pared by 5 bases and J by 5 bases, with 9 bases of the junction left unmatched. Per germline, CDR1 SEHNR and CDR2 FQNEAQ (reference sequence). CDR3 length: 15 residues. Here the CDR3 DNA reads TGTGCCAGCAGCCTTACAAGGGGGCGGGAAAACATTCAGTACTTC. It encodes CASSLTRGRENIQYF. Variable domain in full (rest from reference TRBV7-9 and TRBJ2-4): DTGVSQNPRHKITKRGQNVTFRCDPISEHNRLYWYRQTLGQGPEFLTYFQNEAQLEKSRLLSDRFSAERPKGSFSTLEIQRTEQGDSAMYLCASSLTRGRENIQYFGAGTRLSVL.

This sequence joins TRBV20-1 and TRBJ1-2; D perhaps matches TRBD1 (6 bases). V was trimmed by 6 bases and J by 7 bases, leaving 18 bases between them. The CDR3 is 13 amino acids. Germline V gene lookup returns CDR1 DFQATT and CDR2 SNEGSKA (reference sequence). Here the CDR3 DNA reads TGCAGTGCCCTCTGGAGAACAGGGCGTGGCTACACCTTC. It is translated as CSALWRTGRGYTF.

The chain joins TRBV20-1 to TRBJ2-7; the match to TRBD2 covers 10 bases. This CDR3 has 14 amino acids. Germline V gene sequence: CDR1 DFQATT, CDR2 SNEGSKA (reference sequence). Trimming cost V 2 bases and J 10 bases; bases outside gene matches: 11. The CDR3 coding sequence is TGCAGTGCTAGACCTAGCGGGGGCCCCGTGGACCAGTACTTC. It translates to CSARPSGGPVDQYF.

The chain employs TRBV7-9 and TRBJ2-3; no clear D gene. Germline V gene lookup returns CDR1 SEHNR and CDR2 FQNEAQ (reference sequence). The CDR3 totals 14 residues. The V and J ends lost 2 bases and 2 bases respectively, with 8 bases between them. Here the CDR3 DNA reads TGTGCCAGCAGCTTATCCGGGCCCACAGATACGCAGTATTTT. Residues: CASSLSGPTDTQYF.

A word on this clonotype: The junction and the germline gene differ at one end; a read error may be behind it. The chain links TRBV25-1 to TRBJ1-2; no clear D gene. The germline V gene has CDR1 MGHDK and CDR2 SYGVNS. The CDR3 spans 14 residues. The CDR3 reads CASSEFGFNYGHTF. CDR3 DNA sequence: TGTGCCAGCAGTGAATTTGGGTTTAACTATGGCCACACCTTC.

CDR3 in DNA: TGTGCCATCAACAGGGGCTCCTACAATGAGCAGTTCTTC. Protein: CAINRGSYNEQFF. The chain is built from TRBV10-3 and TRBJ2-1; 7 nucleotides match TRBD1. Looked up from germline, CDR1 is ENHRY and CDR2 is SYGVKD. The CDR3 length is 13 residues. Trimming cost V 7 bases and J 0 bases; bases outside gene matches: 0.

V usage is TRBV7-9 and J usage is TRBJ2-7; D could derive from TRBD1 or TRBD2 (5 bases each). V was trimmed by 5 bases and J by 0 bases, leaving 14 bases between them. CDR1 SEHNR and CDR2 FQNEAQ come from the germline V gene (reference sequence). The CDR3 spans 15 residues. In nucleotides, the CDR3 is TGTGCCAGCAGCCAAAAGGATGGGGGCTCCTACGAGCAGTACTTC. Translated: CASSQKDGGSYEQYF.

The rearrangement uses TRBV20-1 and TRBJ2-7; D uncertain. This CDR3 has 15 amino acids. In germline, CDR1 is DFQATT, CDR2 SNEGSKA (reference sequence). V lost 2 bases and J lost 3, with 17 bases in between. CDR3 bases: TGCAGTGCTAGACCTCTCCAGGTTTCAAGCTACGAGCAGTACTTC. Translated: CSARPLQVSSYEQYF.